This is a list of T cell receptor beta chains from one sample in a study of T cells expressing NK-cell markers. TCRdb reprocessed the 5' RACE reads, with one entry per CDR3 protein and no DNA. This sample's clone table lists about 460,000 distinct CDR3 sequences. The sample taken for sequencing was blood T cells: a sorted CD56 or NKG2C T cell subset, CD4+ or CD8+ T cells, or bulk PBMC T cells (not recorded which). The receptor source for this set is a woman aged 45 to 65 in good health. Both conserved end residues are part of each CDR3. Each record gives: V gene, J gene, CDR3 length, CDR3 protein.

>TRBV12-3/TRBV12-4|TRBJ2-7|14
CASSLLSGPYEQYF
>TRBV20-1|TRBJ1-1|15
CSAAGPRQGNTEAFF
>TRBV12-3/TRBV12-4|TRBJ2-3|15
CASSLRGSVTDTQYF
>TRBV10-3|TRBJ2-5|13
CAISIRQGETQYF
>TRBV24-1|TRBJ2-3|16
CATSDFGGSGPDTQYF
>TRBV6-6|TRBJ1-3|17
CASRTGTRSSSGNTIYF
>TRBV24-1|TRBJ2-1|13
CAIGGSGGHEQFF
>TRBV29-1|TRBJ1-1|14
CSVLQRRRNTEAFF
>TRBV4-1|TRBJ1-3|12
CASSQVGGTIYF
>TRBV6-1|TRBJ2-5|16
CASSNRPWQDGETQYF
>TRBV6-2/TRBV6-3|TRBJ2-1|14
CASSWGILVNEQFF
>TRBV6-2/TRBV6-3|TRBJ2-2|14
CASSYGGRTGELFF
>TRBV5-1|TRBJ1-2|14
CASSLDLGSYGYTF
>TRBV27|TRBJ2-7|19
CASSGRTRDRRGVSYEQYF
>TRBV6-6|TRBJ2-5|17
CASSYSLTSGARKTQYF
>TRBV20-1|TRBJ2-3|13
CSARPSATDTQYF
>TRBV4-1|TRBJ2-5|13
CASRSPGRGTQYF
>TRBV2|TRBJ2-5|15
CASSLGQGMGETQYF
>TRBV6-6|TRBJ2-2|12
CAGGTGSGELFF
>TRBV20-1|TRBJ2-7|12
CSAPDSSYEQYF
>TRBV20-1|TRBJ1-1|14
CSAPRTELNTEAFF
>TRBV7-8|TRBJ2-2|17
CASRTTLGPGIAGELFF
>TRBV27|TRBJ1-1|15
CASSSGGEGDTEAFF
>TRBV21-1|TRBJ2-3|16
CAPRLTKAGGPDTQYF
>TRBV7-8|TRBJ1-3|16
CASSPTDSRGGNTIYF
>TRBV4-2|TRBJ2-5|16
CASSPIRQGARETQYF
>TRBV5-1|TRBJ2-5|14
CASSGTSGSETQYF
>TRBV5-1|TRBJ1-5|16
CASSFDRKFSNQPQHF
>TRBV12-3/TRBV12-4|TRBJ1-2|17
CASSLESGGLASYGYTF
>TRBV7-9|TRBJ2-2|16
CASRRSGNRHTGELFF
>TRBV25-1|TRBJ2-1|13
CASSAPGGGEQFF
>TRBV5-1|TRBJ2-7|14
CASSLAAGEYEQYF
>TRBV10-2|TRBJ1-5|15
CASSEVGGSHQPQHF
>TRBV6-2/TRBV6-3|TRBJ2-5|14
CASSSPGRQETQYF
>TRBV6-5|TRBJ1-2|13
CASGYIGSYGYTF
>TRBV15|TRBJ2-7|13
CATSTGGSYEQYF
>TRBV7-3|TRBJ1-6|15
CASSPRTRANSPLHF
>TRBV3-1|TRBJ2-1|14
CASSEARRVNEQFF
>TRBV29-1|TRBJ2-1|12
CSVAPGAEEQFF
>TRBV12-3/TRBV12-4|TRBJ1-5|15
CASSSRAGVNQPQHF
>TRBV5-4|TRBJ1-2|12
CASSLEPYGYTF
>TRBV19|TRBJ2-4|18
CASSSGYRDRVAKNIQYF
>TRBV4-1|TRBJ2-5|14
CASSGGGPLETQYF
>TRBV6-5|TRBJ1-1|14
CASRDRGINTEAFF
>TRBV19|TRBJ2-1|14
CASRLAPRNNEQFF
>TRBV25-1|TRBJ1-1|13
CASSHPGTGLAFF